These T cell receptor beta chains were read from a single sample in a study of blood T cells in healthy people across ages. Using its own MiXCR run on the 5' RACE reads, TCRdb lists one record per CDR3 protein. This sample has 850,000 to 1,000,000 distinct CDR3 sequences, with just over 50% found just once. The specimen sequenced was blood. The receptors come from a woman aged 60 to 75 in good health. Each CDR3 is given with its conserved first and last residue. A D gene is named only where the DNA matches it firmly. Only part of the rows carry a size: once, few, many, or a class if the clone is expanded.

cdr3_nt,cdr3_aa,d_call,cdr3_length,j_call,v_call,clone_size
TGTGCCAGCAGCAAAGGACTAGATGGAACAGATACGCAGTATTTT,CASSKGLDGTDTQYF,TRBD2,15,TRBJ2-3,TRBV7-8,few
TGTGCCAGCAAAGTGACTAGCGGGACTTCAGATACGCAGTATTTT,CASKVTSGTSDTQYF,TRBD2,15,TRBJ2-3,TRBV12-3/TRBV12-4,.
TGTGCCAGCAGGCACAATCAGCCCCAGCATTTT,CASRHNQPQHF,.,11,TRBJ1-5,TRBV28,few
TGTGCCGCCAGCAGAGATCTTAGGACGGGGGACTACGAGCAGTACTTC,CAASRDLRTGDYEQYF,.,16,TRBJ2-7,TRBV15,.
TGCAGTGCTACCGCCGACAGGGCTCAAGAGACCCAGTACTTC,CSATADRAQETQYF,TRBD1,14,TRBJ2-5,TRBV20-1,.
TGTGCCAGCCGGGGACAGGGCGTTTACACTGAAGCTTTCTTT,CASRGQGVYTEAFF,TRBD1,14,TRBJ1-1,TRBV14,.
TGCAGCGCCTTTGGGGTTACGCAGTATTTT,CSAFGVTQYF,.,10,TRBJ2-3,TRBV29-1,.
TGTGCCAGCAGTTGGGGGACTAGCGGGAGTCTTGGTGAGCAGTTCTTC,CASSWGTSGSLGEQFF,TRBD2,16,TRBJ2-1,TRBV6-5,.
TGTGCCAGCAGTTTTTCCCCAAACGGCAATGAGCAGTTCTTC,CASSFSPNGNEQFF,.,14,TRBJ2-1,TRBV12-3/TRBV12-4,.
TGTGCCAGCAGTTCCCAGGGCGGGAGTCCTTACGAGCAGTACTTC,CASSSQGGSPYEQYF,TRBD2,15,TRBJ2-7,TRBV12-3/TRBV12-4,.
TGTGCCAGCAGTTACGTGGCGGTACAAGAGACCCAGTACTTC,CASSYVAVQETQYF,.,14,TRBJ2-5,TRBV6-6,few
TGTGCCACCAGCAGAGAGGGACTAGCGGGAGCAGATACGCAGTATTTT,CATSREGLAGADTQYF,TRBD2,16,TRBJ2-3,TRBV15,.
TGCAGTGCGGCGGGGGAGTATAATCAGCCCCAGCATTTT,CSAAGEYNQPQHF,.,13,TRBJ1-5,TRBV20-1,.
TGTGCCAGCAGCCTAAATATTGAGCAGTTCTTC,CASSLNIEQFF,.,11,TRBJ2-1,TRBV7-9,few
TGCAGTGCGCAGCGGGAGGGGAGTTTGGGCAAAAACATTCAGTACTTC,CSAQREGSLGKNIQYF,TRBD2,16,TRBJ2-4,TRBV20-1,.
TGCAGTGCTAGAGTGGGGGACAGGGGAGGTCGTCACCTCTATGGCTACACCTTC,CSARVGDRGGRHLYGYTF,TRBD1,18,TRBJ1-2,TRBV20-1,.
TGCGCCAGCAGCCAACTGTCGACAGGATCAAACTATGGCTACACCTTC,CASSQLSTGSNYGYTF,.,16,TRBJ1-2,TRBV4-1,few
TGTGCCACCCTTGCCGGGGAGCTGTTTTTT,CATLAGELFF,.,10,TRBJ2-2,TRBV7-9,.
TGCAGTGCCCTCGACTTACCCGAGCAGTACTTC,CSALDLPEQYF,.,11,TRBJ2-7,TRBV20-1,.
TGTGCCAGCAGTTATCCGACAGGGGGCGATGGGGCCAACGTCCTGACTTTC,CASSYPTGGDGANVLTF,TRBD1,17,TRBJ2-6,TRBV6-2/TRBV6-3,.
TGTGCCAGCAGTTTCCCTCGTCGGGAGGGCCACGAGCAGTACTTC,CASSFPRREGHEQYF,TRBD2,15,TRBJ2-7,TRBV28,.
TGTGCCAGCGGAGCGAGCTCCTACAATGAGCAGTTCTTC,CASGASSYNEQFF,.,13,TRBJ2-1,TRBV2,.
TGTGCCAGCCATTTGGGACAGGGGGTTGTGCAGCCCCAGCATTTT,CASHLGQGVVQPQHF,TRBD1,15,TRBJ1-5,TRBV6-1,.
TGTGCCATTTTGAGTCTAGCGGGCGACAATGAGCAGTTCTTC,CAILSLAGDNEQFF,TRBD2,14,TRBJ2-1,TRBV12-3/TRBV12-4,.
TGTGCCAGCAGCTTTAGGACTAGGGGACAAGAGACCCAGTACTTC,CASSFRTRGQETQYF,TRBD2,15,TRBJ2-5,TRBV11-2,.
TGTGCCAGCAGTTTAGCCAGAACCTACGAGCAGTACTTC,CASSLARTYEQYF,.,13,TRBJ2-7,TRBV7-2,many
TGTGCCAGCAGCCCGTCTGCTGTGGAATTCTACGAGCAGTACTTC,CASSPSAVEFYEQYF,.,15,TRBJ2-7,TRBV14,few
TGTGCCAGCAGTGCAGGGCTACCAGATACGCAGTATTTT,CASSAGLPDTQYF,.,13,TRBJ2-3,TRBV27,.
TGCGCCAGCAGCTTAGAACTACTTAAAGAGACCCAGTACTTC,CASSLELLKETQYF,.,14,TRBJ2-5,TRBV5-1,.
TGTGCCAGCAGCCCCGGGACTAGCGGGTATCAAGAGACCCAGTACTTC,CASSPGTSGYQETQYF,TRBD2,16,TRBJ2-5,TRBV7-2,.
TGCAGCCCAAGAGGGCGGGACAGGGTTGCAGATACGCAGTATTTT,CSPRGRDRVADTQYF,TRBD1,15,TRBJ2-3,TRBV29-1,.
TGTGCCAGCAGCTTAAGAGCGGGAGGATCCGGGAGCTCCTACAATGAGCAGTTCTTC,CASSLRAGGSGSSYNEQFF,TRBD2,19,TRBJ2-1,TRBV7-9,.
TGTGCCAGCACCGCCGGCCGGGTTACTGAAGCTTTCTTT,CASTAGRVTEAFF,.,13,TRBJ1-1,TRBV12-3/TRBV12-4,few
TGCGCCAGCAGCCACCGGGACAGGAGCTACGAGCAGTACTTC,CASSHRDRSYEQYF,TRBD1,14,TRBJ2-7,TRBV4-1,few
TGTGCCAGCAGCTCCGCCCGCGGTCAGCCCCAGCATTTT,CASSSARGQPQHF,.,13,TRBJ1-5,TRBV7-6,.
TGTGCCAGCAGCCCTCAACAGGGTAGCGGGAGCGAGCAGTACTTC,CASSPQQGSGSEQYF,TRBD2,15,TRBJ2-7,TRBV7-6,.
TGTGCCAGCAGCCAACTCGGACTAGCGGCAGACGAGCAGTACTTC,CASSQLGLAADEQYF,TRBD2,15,TRBJ2-7,TRBV4-2,.
TGTGCCAGCAGTGAGGCTAGCGGGAGTGATAATGAGCAGTTCTTC,CASSEASGSDNEQFF,TRBD2,15,TRBJ2-1,TRBV2,.
TGCAGTGCTAGGGTCCCGAGCTCCTACAATGAGCAGTTCTTC,CSARVPSSYNEQFF,.,14,TRBJ2-1,TRBV20-1,few
TGTGCCAGCAGTCTCCCAGGGGGCAATCAGCCCCAGCATTTT,CASSLPGGNQPQHF,.,14,TRBJ1-5,TRBV6-2/TRBV6-3,few
TGTGCCAGCAGCGTAGTCGAGTCCGTGGGAACCCAGTACTTC,CASSVVESVGTQYF,.,14,TRBJ2-5,TRBV9,.
TGTGCCAGCAGCGAGGGGTTGGGTGAAAAACTGTTTTTT,CASSEGLGEKLFF,.,13,TRBJ1-4,TRBV11-2,.
TGTGCCAGCAGCCACATCAGTGAGACCCAGTACTTC,CASSHISETQYF,.,12,TRBJ2-5,TRBV3-1,few
TGTGCCAGCAGCCCCAAGATAGTCGACAATGAGCAGTTCTTC,CASSPKIVDNEQFF,.,14,TRBJ2-1,TRBV7-8,.
TGTGCCAGCAGCCCAGATGGGGCAAGTTACACTGAGCAGTTCTTC,CASSPDGASYTEQFF,.,15,TRBJ2-1,TRBV11-3,.
TGTGCCAGCAGCTTATCGATTGAGGCCAACGTCCTGACTTTC,CASSLSIEANVLTF,.,14,TRBJ2-6,TRBV7-9,many